The 13 T cell receptor beta chains below come from one sample, sequenced in a study of OX40 agonist ivuxolimab in advanced cancers. Profiled with immunoSEQ multiplex PCR; TCRdb holds only in-frame clones, not every one. Among around 43,000 clones listed, roughly 86% were seen once. The starting material was CD4+ or CD8+ T cells sorted from blood, obtained in a trial of the OX40 agonist ivuxolimab. These receptors originate from an adult with an advanced solid tumor such as melanoma, head and neck, liver or kidney cancer.

This chain connects TRBV5-1 to TRBJ2-4; D may be TRBD1 (5 bases). The CDR3 contains 14 residues. The germline CDR1 and CDR2 sequences are SGHRS and YFSETQ. Trimming removed 5 bases from V and 3 bases from J, with 12 bases in between. CDR3 nucleotide sequence: TGCGCCAGCAGTGACAGTGGCGGCAAAAACATTCAGTACTTC. Amino acids: CASSDSGGKNIQYF.

In the case of this clone: Different DNA sequences within this sample yield the same CDR3. The chain links TRBV29-1 to TRBJ2-1; possible D gene TRBD1, 6 bases. Germline loops: CDR1 SQVTM, CDR2 ANQGSEA. This CDR3 has 14 amino acids. Trimming shortened V by 3 bases and J by 6 bases, and 15 bases separated the two germline ends. This CDR3 reads CSVEQGLAFNEQFF. The CDR3, as DNA: TGCAGCGTTGAGCAGGGGCTAGCTTTCAATGAGCAGTTCTTC.

The sample holds one count of this clone. The gene calls are TRBV4-3 and TRBJ1-1, with D possibly matching TRBD1 (5 bases). Germline loops: CDR1 LGHNA, CDR2 YSLEER. The CDR3 loop spans 12 amino acids. Trimming removed 1 base at V and 10 bases at J, with 10 bases between. This CDR3 reads CASSQGGGRAFF. CDR3 nucleotides: TGCGCCAGCAGCCAAGGGGGGGGTAGAGCTTTCTTT.

The genes are TRBV19 and TRBJ1-2; D perhaps matches TRBD1 (6 bases). Trimming pared 7 bases from V and 7 bases from J, leaving 10 bases between. The CDR3 length is 11 residues. Germline loops: CDR1 LNHDA, CDR2 SQIVND (reference sequence). The CDR3 DNA sequence: TGTGCCAGTATGACAGGTGCTGGCTACACCTTC. This codes for CASMTGAGYTF.

The chain employs TRBV6-1 and TRBJ1-4, with 9 bases matching TRBD1. The CDR3 sequence is 14 residues long. Losses at the gene ends were 6 bases for V and 8 bases for J; bases not matched to a gene: 7. Per germline, CDR1 MNHNS and CDR2 SASEGT. CDR3 nucleotide sequence: TGTGCCAGCAGGCAACAGGGGGCGAAAGAAAAACTGTTTTTT. Translated, it gives CASRQQGAKEKLFF.

The rearrangement uses TRBV9 and TRBJ2-3, with D perhaps TRBD1 or TRBD2 (5 bases each). Germline V lookup: CDR1 SGDLS, CDR2 YYNGEE. The CDR3 contains 17 residues. Trimming took 1 base from V and 1 from J, leaving 16 bases between them. CDR3 residues: CASSVPSGGLGTDTQYF. CDR3 DNA sequence: TGTGCCAGCAGCGTACCTAGTGGGGGTCTAGGCACAGATACGCAGTATTTT.

The chain is built from TRBV29-1 and TRBJ2-1; 10 bases fit TRBD1. V dropped 4 bases and J dropped 12; count of bases not matched to a gene: 12. The CDR3 is 14 residues long. Germline lookup yields CDR1 SQVTM and CDR2 ANQGSEA. Here the CDR3 DNA reads TGCAGCGTTGTTTACCGGGACAGGGGATTTGGGCAGTTCTTC. Encoded protein: CSVVYRDRGFGQFF.

V and J are TRBV5-6 and TRBJ1-2; a weak D match, TRBD1 (5 bases). This CDR3 is built from 16 residues. Per the germline V gene, CDR1 is SGHDT and CDR2 is YYEEEE. V lost 1 base and J 3 bases, leaving 16 bases between the germline ends. CDR3 nucleotides: TGTGCCAGCAGCTTGAATCGTCGGAGGGGTGACTATGGCTACACCTTC. Translated, it gives CASSLNRRRGDYGYTF.

The CDR3 loop is CASSFEYTGIPYYNEQFF. The CDR3 DNA reads TGTGCCAGCAGCTTCGAATATACAGGCATTCCTTACTACAATGAGCAGTTCTTC. The J gene is TRBJ2-1, the V gene TRBV5-6; TRBD1 is a possible D gene (5 bases). Germline lookup yields CDR1 SGHDT and CDR2 YYEEEE. Trimming cost V 2 bases and J 3 bases, with 21 bases left between them. This CDR3 has 18 residues.

The CDR3 region is CAISVSYEQYF. Written as DNA, the CDR3 is TGTGCCATCAGTGTCTCCTACGAGCAGTACTTC. The chain links TRBV10-3 to TRBJ2-7; D not resolved. The germline V and J ends were trimmed by 4 bases and 0 bases, with 1 base remaining between them. Looked up from germline, CDR1 is ENHRY and CDR2 is SYGVKD. The CDR3 contains 11 residues.

This chain connects TRBV19 to TRBJ2-2; 8 nucleotides line up with TRBD2. The germline gives CDR1 LNHDA, CDR2 SQIVND (reference sequence). V shed 4 bases and J 5 bases; nucleotides not matched to a gene: 3. The CDR3 runs 14 residues. CDR3 nucleotide sequence: TGTGCCAGTAGTACGGGAGGGGGGACCGGGGAGCTGTTTTTT. Translated: CASSTGGGTGELFF.

The chain uses TRBV7-2 and TRBJ2-5; D gene unclear. The CDR3 runs to 13 residues. Germline V gene data show CDR1 as SGHTA and CDR2 as FQGNSA. V dropped 1 base and J dropped 4 bases, with 7 bases sitting between them. DNA for the CDR3: TGTGCCAGCAGCTTAGTAGTGAGAGAGACCCAGTACTTC. It translates to CASSLVVRETQYF. The complete variable domain, with remaining parts taken from reference TRBV7-2 and TRBJ2-5, reads GAGVSQSPSNKVTEKGKDVELRCDPISGHTALYWYRQSLGQGLEFLIYFQGNSAPDKSGLPSDRFSAERTGGSVSTLTIQRTQQEDSAVYLCASSLVVRETQYFGPGTRLLVL.

The chain joins TRBV5-6 to TRBJ2-7, with a tentative D call TRBD2 (6 bases). This CDR3 has 17 residues. Germline CDR1 and CDR2: SGHDT and YYEEEE. With 0 bases removed from V and 3 bases from J, the gap between germline ends came to 19 bases. The chain's CDR3 is CASSLGLPGVGFYEQYF. The CDR3 DNA reads as TGTGCCAGCAGCTTGGGTCTTCCGGGAGTGGGGTTCTACGAGCAGTACTTC.